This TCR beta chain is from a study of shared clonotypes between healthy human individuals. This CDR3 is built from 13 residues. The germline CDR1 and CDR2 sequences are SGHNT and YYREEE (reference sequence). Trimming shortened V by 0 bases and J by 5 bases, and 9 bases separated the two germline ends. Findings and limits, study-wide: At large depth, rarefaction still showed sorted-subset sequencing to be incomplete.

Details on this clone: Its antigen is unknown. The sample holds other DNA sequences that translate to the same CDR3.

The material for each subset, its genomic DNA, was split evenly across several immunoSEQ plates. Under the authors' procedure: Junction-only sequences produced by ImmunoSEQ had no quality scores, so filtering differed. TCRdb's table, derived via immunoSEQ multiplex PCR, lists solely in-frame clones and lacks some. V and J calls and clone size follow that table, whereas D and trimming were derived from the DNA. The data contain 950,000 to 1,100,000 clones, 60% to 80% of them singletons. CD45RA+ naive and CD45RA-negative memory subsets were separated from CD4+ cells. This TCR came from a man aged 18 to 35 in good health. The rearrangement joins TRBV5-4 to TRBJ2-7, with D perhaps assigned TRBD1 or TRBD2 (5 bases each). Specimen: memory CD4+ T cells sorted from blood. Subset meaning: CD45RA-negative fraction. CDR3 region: CASSLAEGHEQYF. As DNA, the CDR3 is TGTGCCAGCAGCTTGGCCGAGGGGCACGAGCAGTACTTC.